The 15 T cell receptor beta chains listed next were all sequenced from one sample in a study of T cell repertoires in cytomegalovirus infection. MiXCR was run by TCRdb on the reads, yielding one entry per CDR3 protein. Of under 600,000 distinct CDR3 sequences in the sample, 16% were seen once. The sample comprised CD8+ T cells from PBMCs. These receptors all come from a human donor in good health (CMV status not recorded). Some clones in this sample may be carry-over from other donors' samples.

The chain joins TRBV19 to TRBJ1-5; D ambiguous. There are 15 residues in the CDR3. V gave up 3 bases and J gave up 6 bases, with 15 bases separating them. Per germline, CDR1 LNHDA and CDR2 SQIVND (reference sequence). The CDR3 DNA reads TGTGCCAGTAGTATCGGCTTAGGGCCGCGTCAGCCCCAGCATTTT. Translating gives CASSIGLGPRQPQHF.

In the case of this clonotype: One end of the junction does not line up with germline, which may come from a read error. The chain carries TRBV6-5 and TRBJ2-7, with D possibly TRBD2 on 6 matching bases. Germline lookup yields CDR1 MNHEY and CDR2 SVGAGI. This CDR3 has 15 amino acids. For the CDR3, the DNA is TGTGCCAGAAGTTACTCTTCGGGACTCCCCTCCGAGCAGTACTTC. This encodes CARSYSSGLPSEQYF.

The sample holds many counts of this clonotype. This chain links TRBV5-4 with TRBJ2-1; D is undetermined. The germline V and J ends were trimmed by 2 bases and 8 bases, with 11 bases remaining between them. The length of the CDR3 is 13 residues. Germline loops: CDR1 SGHNT, CDR2 YYREEE (reference sequence). DNA for the CDR3: TGTGCCAGCAGCTTTGTCAATGATGATGAGCAGTTCTTC. Protein product: CASSFVNDDEQFF. Full variable domain (missing parts from reference TRBV5-4 and TRBJ2-1): ETGVTQSPTHLIKTRGQQVTLRCSSQSGHNTVSWYQQALGQGPQFIFQYYREEENGRGNFPPRFSGLQFPNYSSELNVNALELDDSALYLCASSFVNDDEQFFGPGTRLTVL.

As DNA, the CDR3 is TGTGCCAGCAGCCCCTGGGACAGGGGGCGCGGGGAAGCTTTCTTT. Its translation is CASSPWDRGRGEAFF. This sequence joins TRBV9 and TRBJ1-1, with TRBD1 matching over 12 bases. The germline gives CDR1 SGDLS, CDR2 YYNGEE. J gave up 8 bases and V 4 bases, and 9 bases lay outside the gene matches. There are 15 residues in the CDR3.

Concerning this clonotype itself: Just one base apart from a much larger clone, this may be a read error. The chain combines TRBV10-3 with TRBJ1-2; 10 bases match TRBD1. The CDR3 is made up of 13 amino acids. Germline V gene lookup returns CDR1 ENHRY and CDR2 SYGVKD. Germline trimming cut 4 bases from V and 10 bases from J; bases unmatched to any gene: 6. The CDR3 DNA reads as TGTGCCATCAGTGGACAGGGGGCAGGTGTCTACACCTTC. Translation gives CAISGQGAGVYTF.

The V and J genes are TRBV2 and TRBJ2-7; possibly TRBD1 for D (5 bases). There are 16 residues in the CDR3. V shed 7 bases and J shed 2 bases, with 21 bases lying between them. CDR1 is SNHLY, CDR2 FYNNEI, per germline. The CDR3 loop reads CASTLLMAQTAYEQYF. In nucleotides, the CDR3 is TGTGCCAGCACCCTCCTTATGGCACAGACAGCCTACGAGCAGTACTTC.

This clonotype was counted between two and nine times. The chain links TRBV19 to TRBJ1-4; weak D call: TRBD1 (5 bases). Germline CDR1 is LNHDA and CDR2 is SQIVND (reference sequence). Trimming removed 9 bases at V and 1 base at J, with 15 bases between. The CDR3 length is 15 residues. The CDR3 protein is CASGTSVGTNEKLFF. The CDR3 DNA is TGTGCCAGCGGGACTTCCGTCGGAACTAATGAAAAACTGTTTTTT.

CDR3 sequence: CASSLSGAGGKDEQFF. CDR3 coding DNA: TGTGCCAGCAGCTTATCAGGCGCAGGGGGTAAGGATGAGCAGTTCTTC. V and J are TRBV11-3 and TRBJ2-1; TRBD1 aligns across 7 bases. Germline CDR1 reads SGHNT; CDR2 reads YENEEA. This CDR3 is built from 16 residues. The V and J ends lost 2 bases and 8 bases, in that order; junction bases with no gene match: 12. Variable domain in full (rest from reference TRBV11-3 and TRBJ2-1): EAGVVQSPRYKIIEKKQPVAFWCNPISGHNTLYWYLQNLGQGPELLIRYENEEAVDDSQLPKDRFSAERLKGVDSTLKIQPAELGDSAVYLCASSLSGAGGKDEQFFGPGTRLTVL.

This clonotype was observed a few times. The rearrangement joins TRBV11-2 to TRBJ1-2; 12 bases align to TRBD1. With V trimmed by 4 bases and J by 6 bases, 3 bases remained unmatched. Germline loops: CDR1 SGHAT, CDR2 FQNNGV. The CDR3 spans 14 residues. CDR3 amino acids: CASSSGTGGDGYTF. The CDR3 nucleotides are TGTGCCAGCAGCTCTGGGACAGGGGGCGATGGCTACACCTTC. The full variable domain, its missing parts supplied by reference TRBV11-2 and TRBJ1-2, is EAGVAQSPRYKIIEKRQSVAFWCNPISGHATLYWYQQILGQGPKLLIQFQNNGVVDDSQLPKDRFSAERLKGVDSTLKIQPAKLEDSAVYLCASSSGTGGDGYTFGSGTRLTVV.

There are many counts of this clonotype. The chain joins TRBV27 to TRBJ2-7, with D perhaps given as TRBD1 or TRBD2 (5 bases each). In germline, CDR1 is MNHEY, CDR2 SMNVEV (reference sequence). V gave up 4 bases and J gave up 5 bases, with 12 bases separating them. The CDR3 sequence is 13 residues long. Written as DNA, the CDR3 is TGTGCCAGCAGTTGGGGACCGATAAACGAGCAGTACTTC. Its protein product is CASSWGPINEQYF.

About this clonotype: This could be a read error, since a much larger clone is one nucleotide away. J is TRBJ1-1 and V is TRBV5-8; 8 nucleotides line up with TRBD1. The CDR3 is made up of 15 amino acids. V gave up 2 bases and J gave up 0 bases; unmatched junction bases: 3. Germline CDR1 and CDR2: SGHTS and YDEGEE. The CDR3 DNA reads as TGTGCCAGCAGCTTCCGGGACAGGATGAACACTGAAGCTTTCTTT. It translates to CASSFRDRMNTEAFF. Using reference TRBV5-8 and TRBJ1-1 for the parts outside the CDR3, the full variable domain is EAGVTQSPTHLIKTRGQQATLRCSPISGHTSVYWYQQALGLGLQFLLWYDEGEERNRGNFPPRFSGRQFPNYSSELNVNALELEDSALYLCASSFRDRMNTEAFFGQGTRLTVV.

In this sample, this clonotype turned up many times. This chain joins TRBV19 and TRBJ2-3; 7 bases are shared with TRBD2. Germline trimming cut 5 bases from V and 0 bases from J; bases unmatched to any gene: 5. Per germline, CDR1 LNHDA and CDR2 SQIVND (reference sequence). The CDR3 contains 15 residues. Here the CDR3 reads CASSPRGGSTDTQYF. The CDR3 coding sequence is TGTGCCAGTAGTCCCCGGGGAGGGAGCACAGATACGCAGTATTTT.

This clonotype has ten or more counts. This rearrangement joins TRBV11-2 to TRBJ2-1; D not certain. The CDR3 is 16 amino acids. V shed 0 bases and J shed 0 bases, with 9 bases lying between them. Germline-derived CDR1 and CDR2 are SGHAT and FQNNGV. CDR3 region: CASSLDQLNSYNEQFF. CDR3 bases: TGTGCCAGCAGCTTAGATCAACTGAACTCCTACAATGAGCAGTTCTTC.

This sequence joins TRBV28 and TRBJ2-1, with TRBD2 identical over 8 bases. There are 15 residues in the CDR3. The germline gives CDR1 MDHEN, CDR2 SYDVKM. V lost 6 bases to trimming and J lost 7 bases; unmatched junction nucleotides: 11. The CDR3 loop reads CASRLAGKESNEQFF. CDR3 sequence (DNA): TGTGCCAGCAGATTAGCGGGAAAGGAGTCGAATGAGCAGTTCTTC.

This clonotype was counted only a few times. The chain is built from TRBV27 and TRBJ1-5; D gene uncertain. The CDR3 has 13 residues. Germline V gene data show CDR1 as MNHEY and CDR2 as SMNVEV (reference sequence). The V end was cut by 2 bases, the J end by 8 bases, with 10 bases between. This CDR3 reads CASSLRSGKPQHF. The CDR3 DNA reads as TGTGCCAGCAGTTTAAGGAGTGGGAAGCCCCAGCATTTT.